One T cell receptor beta chain is described in this entry. The clone's antigen remains unknown. This record belongs to a study of cytomegalovirus exposure and HLA in healthy donors (dated by TCRdb to between 2016 and 2019). About the full investigation: According to an earlier analysis of a few hundred of the donors, some 180 million T cells yielded over 100 million unique TCR beta sequences and approximately 280 Gb of sequence data. An early release covering roughly 640 HLA-typed donors comprised approximately 290 gigabases of sequencing data and around 86 million unique TCR sequences. The genetic ancestry cluster associated with self-reported Caucasian donors included roughly four fifths of the 398 genotyped donors. A later analysis re-analyzed previously published TCR beta repertoires from approximately 670 donors and added high-resolution HLA genotyping to study TCR occurrence patterns. An earlier analysis of some 600 of the donors applied high-throughput TCR beta sequencing to assess whether each TCR beta V gene segment acted as functional or pseudogenic. In the later analysis, no new phenotypic data were used to find candidate immune exposures; instead, reliance was placed on TCR beta sequences and their occurrence across donors. The study was designed to test whether signatures of past pathogen exposure could be identified by cataloging public T cell receptors. High-throughput TCR immunosequencing, statistical association of individual TCRs with disease status, and machine learning were combined to predict cytomegalovirus infection status. Besides the first cohort of more than 650 subjects, a separate validation cohort made up of over a hundred different subjects was used. All discovery cohort repertoires had been generated using a single sequencing platform. HLA typing included class I and class II loci at four-digit resolution. Typing coverage differed by locus: A, B, C, DRB1 and DQB1 were typed in roughly 629-640 donors, DQA1 in about 500, DPA1 in some 610, and DPB1 in approximately 450. A later genetic analysis took genome-wide SNP genotypes for about 55% of the 666 donors and used that subset as a discovery cohort. The T cell repertoires of 670 or so subjects were profiled by immunosequencing and related to cytomegalovirus serostatus. About five DR-DQ haplotypes were treated as single units for association and clustering because of strong linkage in the cohort. Alongside the repertoire data, information on donor age, sex, ethnicity and CMV serostatus was compiled. Among roughly 400 genotyped donors of the cohort, an average of approximately 250,000 unique TCR beta nucleotide sequences were sequenced per donor, roughly a sixth of them non-productive. The full study reports these points: The 87-base-pair reads could not distinguish some IMGT-functional V segments, including TRBV6-2 and TRBV6-3, so those segments were excluded. According to a later analysis, parvovirus B19, influenza, CMV and Epstein-Barr virus appeared linked to several top co-occurrence clusters. The classifier was reported to diagnose cytomegalovirus status with high specificity and sensitivity in both the original cohort and the validation cohort. A further reported finding was that TCR beta sequences accurately predicted the HLA-A and HLA-B alleles for most subjects in the first cohort. Because some donors lacked HLA typing at each locus, the association tests relied only on the typed subset. When HLA alleles, especially DR and DQ, strongly co-occurred, attributing TCR associations to individual alleles was difficult. The authors suggested that the approach could potentially be extended to other disease states and immunological phenotypes. A total of some 180 TCR beta chains were listed by the study as associated with cytomegalovirus. About 15 rarely observed V segments, including chromosome 9 orphons, were excluded from the earlier analysis of several hundred of the donors because counts were too low. A group of highly shared sequence variants was considered likely to be a technical artifact of the sequencing pipeline. Most CMV-associated TCR beta chains appeared to be HLA-restricted in a later analysis, and the HLA associations seemed to be driven largely by CMV exposure. This cohort had only TCR beta chains sequenced, and the lack of alpha or paired-chain data limited which features could be detected. Most TCR sequences were observed very rarely across donors, whereas some public TCRs were present in many individuals. The presence/absence analyses assumed that sequencing depth was roughly uniform across donors, and that assumption may not be true. Correlated functional status among segregating V segments might be attributable to linkage disequilibrium, but an unknown experimental factor could not be ruled out. A few of the identified cytomegalovirus-associated TCR beta chains were confirmed in vitro to be specific for cytomegalovirus antigens. The only immune exposure information available for the cohort was CMV serostatus. Compared with the roughly 600-donor mean, donors in an Asian-associated ancestry cluster had fewer N-insertions in productive TCRs, according to a later genetic analysis. Specific HLA alleles were associated with over 15,000 TCR beta sequences at a false discovery rate of 0.05 in a later analysis. A later genetic analysis associated a missense DCLRE1C variant with V-gene and J-gene trimming of TCR beta chains, and an independent cohort replicated the association. A later analysis found that HLA-associated TCR beta chains were more clonally expanded and had lower generation probabilities than equally common non-associated chains. A later analysis found that TCR association rates varied across HLA loci, with DRB1 alleles showing the most associated TCRs and HLA-C alleles the fewest. An earlier analysis of 587 of the donors showed that most TCR beta V segments appeared in productive rearrangements either about 87% or about 30% of the time, which broadly matched IMGT annotations.

The cohort comprised 670 or so healthy bone marrow donors. At the time of sampling, all cohort members were nominally healthy, though unrecorded immune exposures were likely present. The donor tested CMV seronegative, placing the donor among the 352 seronegative members of the cohort. A peripheral blood sample was provided by each donor, and peripheral blood mononuclear cells were used for TCR beta sequencing. The Qiagen DNeasy Blood Extraction Kit was used to extract genomic DNA from the blood cell samples. Library creation used the immunoSEQ multiplex PCR assay. A mixture of 60 forward primers for TCR Vbeta segments and 13 reverse primers for TCR Jbeta segments was used in the multiplex PCR. A multiplex PCR assay on genomic DNA amplified the CDR3 region of rearranged TCR beta genes. Amplified TCR beta libraries were sequenced as 87-base-pair reads on the Illumina HiSeq System. The paper's processing steps were these. A later analysis counted approximately 74 million unique TCR beta chains across the 666 repertoires, and about 10 million of these chains were shared by at least two donors. To remove PCR and sequencing errors, raw reads were error-corrected and collapsed into unique sequences using a nearest-neighbor algorithm that merged closely related sequences. CDR3 sequences were aligned to IMGT reference sequences to assign V, D and J gene segments. For a sequence to be retained, a match of at least six nucleotides was required to both a V gene segment and a J gene segment. Rearrangements were called productive when the CDR3 lacked stop codons and stayed in frame with V and J; all others were non-productive. Following IMGT convention, CDR3 was defined as the stretch from the second conserved V-encoded cysteine up to the conserved J-encoded phenylalanine. Sequences without an unambiguous match to a single V gene segment were excluded from the earlier analysis of 450 to 750 of the donors. An earlier analysis of fewer than 750 of the donors called V segments functional above 56.7% productive rearrangements and segregating when the between-donor standard deviation exceeded 5%. To diagnose cytomegalovirus status from the catalog of TCR beta chain sequences, a statistical classification framework was built. In a later analysis, TCR nucleotide sequences were compared against IMGT/GENE-DB human TR gene sequences so that V and J genes could be assigned. A later analysis assigned CDR3 sequences and most-parsimonious VDJ recombination scenarios with the TCRdist pipeline. A later analysis defined each TCR beta chain by its CDR3 amino acid sequence plus V-gene family, and excluded reads lacking a unique V-gene family. A later analysis removed nearly 600 highly shared, low-generation-probability nucleotide sequences to deal with suspected cross-contamination and a sequencing artifact. In a later analysis, a clonal expansion index for each public chain was calculated from normalized within-repertoire ranks of inferred template counts. In a later analysis, generation probabilities were computed with a VDJ recombination model fitted to out-of-frame rearrangements, and the resulting probabilities were checked against IGoR. In a later analysis, TCR-TCR, TCR-HLA and TCR-CMV co-occurrence was scored with hypergeometric tests, and a repertoire-size bias correction was applied to TCR pairs. False discovery rates were estimated in a later analysis by permuting HLA or CMV assignments 20 times. In a later analysis, co-occurring TCRs were grouped with DBSCAN, and TCRdist sequence similarity was added when clustering was performed within HLA-allele-positive subsets. Repertoires with fewer than 30,000 or more than 120,000 public chains, plus five repertoires with anomalous nucleotide sharing, were excluded from co-occurrence clustering. TCRdb took this table from immuneACCESS and kept in-frame rearrangements with V and J called. Such tables lack part of the clones; where checked against another copy, unresolved V genes explain under half of the gap, and the rest is unexplained. V and J calls and clone size are given by that table; D and trimming were obtained from the DNA. This sample's table contains approximately 72,000 clones. Approximately 2.9% of the sample belongs to the ten largest clones.

There are 15 amino acids in the CDR3, from cysteine to phenylalanine inclusive. The read is trimmed to its CDR3 DNA, 45 bases read in frame from base 1. The junction shows trimming of 0 bases on V and 10 bases on J, and the gene matches do not reach 6 bases of it. Looking up the germline V gene yields CDR1 SGHTA and CDR2 FQGNSA. Sequences were obtained from PBMCs. The rearranged chain carries TRBV7-2 and TRBJ1-6; the junction holds 7 bases that match TRBD1. This TCR was sampled from a man in his forties in good health and CMV-seronegative. CDR3 protein: CASSLAGQGVSPLHF. The DNA sequence reads TGTGCCAGCAGCTTAGCCGGCCAGGGGGTCTCACCCCTCCACTTT. The reference TRBV7-2 and TRBJ1-6 proteins fill in what lies around the CDR3, so the full variable domain reads GAGVSQSPSNKVTEKGKDVELRCDPISGHTALYWYRQSLGQGLEFLIYFQGNSAPDKSGLPSDRFSAERTGGSVSTLTIQRTQQEDSAVYLCASSLAGQGVSPLHFGNGTRLTVT.